Each of the 12 T cell receptor beta chains below was sequenced from the same sample in a study of blood T cell repertoires in COVID-19. Assay: immunoSEQ multiplex PCR; the TCRdb copy retains only in-frame clones and omits some. The sample includes 100,000 to 150,000 clones, about 85% of them seen just once. The sample taken for sequencing was peripheral blood. These receptors all stem from a man between 60 and 75 years old with acute or convalescent COVID-19.

This sequence joins TRBV11-3 and TRBJ2-1, with D perhaps TRBD2 (6 bases). The V end lost 3 bases, the J end lost 5 bases, and 11 bases lay between the germline ends. Germline CDR1 and CDR2: SGHNT and YENEEA. The CDR3 loop spans 14 amino acids. The CDR3: CASSFGGIDNEQFF. The CDR3 DNA sequence: TGTGCCAGCAGCTTCGGAGGGATCGACAATGAGCAGTTCTTC.

This sequence joins TRBV28 and TRBJ2-1; possibly TRBD2 for D (6 bases). This CDR3 region has 15 residues. V was cut by 6 bases and J by 7 bases, with 19 bases left in between. Germline loops: CDR1 MDHEN, CDR2 SYDVKM. CDR3 amino acids: CASRPQGWRGNEQFF. The CDR3 DNA sequence: TGTGCCAGCAGACCCCAAGGGTGGCGGGGAAATGAGCAGTTCTTC.

This clone was observed a few times. The J gene is TRBJ2-3, the V gene TRBV9, with 10 bases that match TRBD2. The CDR3 is 17 amino acids. V gave up 0 bases and J gave up 5 bases; unmatched junction bases: 9. Germline-derived CDR1 and CDR2 are SGDLS and YYNGEE. The CDR3 sequence: CASSVGASGSKEDTQYF. CDR3 coding DNA: TGTGCCAGCAGCGTAGGGGCTAGCGGGAGCAAGGAAGATACGCAGTATTTT.

The rearrangement uses TRBV5-1 and TRBJ1-5; the D gene is possibly TRBD1 (6 bases). The germline V gene has CDR1 SGHRS and CDR2 YFSETQ. The CDR3 has 14 residues. Trimming pared 4 bases from V and 7 bases from J, leaving 15 bases between. CDR3 nucleotide sequence: TGCGCCAGCAGCCCCGACAGGTTAGGACAGCCCCAGCATTTT. Its translation: CASSPDRLGQPQHF. The whole variable domain, remainder taken from reference TRBV5-1 and TRBJ1-5, is KAGVTQTPRYLIKTRGQQVTLSCSPISGHRSVSWYQQTPGQGLQFLFEYFSETQRNKGNFPGRFSGRQFSNSRSEMNVSTLELGDSALYLCASSPDRLGQPQHFGDGTRLSIL.

The chain couples TRBV27 to TRBJ2-3, with 9 bases that match TRBD1. The CDR3 loop spans 16 amino acids. J was trimmed by 7 bases and V by 5 bases; bases with no gene match: 13. CDR1 is MNHEY and CDR2 is SMNVEV in the germline V gene (reference sequence). Written as DNA, the CDR3 is TGTGCCAGCAGTGACATGGACAGGGGATCCTTCCATACGCAGTATTTT. It codes for CASSDMDRGSFHTQYF.

The rearrangement links TRBV19 to TRBJ2-2; no firm D call. The CDR3 spans 15 residues. Trimming stripped 1 base from V and 4 bases from J, with 10 bases between. Germline V lookup: CDR1 LNHDA, CDR2 SQIVND (reference sequence). The CDR3 loop is CASSIVAVITGELFF. The CDR3 DNA is TGTGCCAGTAGTATAGTCGCAGTCATCACCGGGGAGCTGTTTTTT.

The V call is TRBV5-1, the J call TRBJ1-2; D remains unclear. The CDR3 sequence is 16 residues long. Germline V CDR1 and CDR2: SGHRS, YFSETQ. Trimming took off 4 bases at V and 4 bases at J, with 20 bases between the two ends. CDR3 bases: TGCGCCAGCAGCCCACTCGACACCTCTGGAGGCTATGGCTACACCTTC. It specifies CASSPLDTSGGYGYTF.

The chain couples TRBV19 to TRBJ2-2; weak D call: TRBD2 (5 bases). Germline V gene lookup returns CDR1 LNHDA and CDR2 SQIVND (reference sequence). V shed 5 bases and J shed 3 bases, with 25 bases lying between them. The CDR3 has 19 residues. The CDR3 loop is CASSPRRRRTWLDTGELFF. The CDR3 nucleotides are TGTGCCAGTAGTCCCCGACGTAGGAGGACCTGGCTTGACACCGGGGAGCTGTTTTTT. The complete variable domain, with remaining parts taken from reference TRBV19 and TRBJ2-2, reads DGGITQSPKYLFRKEGQNVTLSCEQNLNHDAMYWYRQDPGQGLRLIYYSQIVNDFQKGDIAEGYSVSREKKESFPLTVTSAQKNPTAFYLCASSPRRRRTWLDTGELFFGEGSRLTVL.

This chain links TRBV5-6 with TRBJ2-5; tentative D call: TRBD2 (5 bases). CDR1 and CDR2 from the germline V gene are SGHDT and YYEEEE. This CDR3 spans 16 amino acids. The V gene lost 6 bases and the J gene lost 1 base, with 19 bases spanning the gap. The CDR3 loop is CASTSALGLVQETQYF. The DNA of the CDR3 is TGTGCCAGCACCTCCGCCCTAGGACTCGTCCAAGAGACCCAGTACTTC.

V gene TRBV28 combines with J gene TRBJ1-1; 11 nucleotides align to TRBD1. This CDR3 region has 16 residues. Germline V gene data show CDR1 as MDHEN and CDR2 as SYDVKM. V lost 6 bases and J lost 4; bases outside the gene matches: 10. The CDR3 loop is CASSPGQGAYRTEAFF. The DNA for the CDR3 is TGTGCCAGCAGCCCTGGACAGGGGGCTTATCGCACTGAAGCTTTCTTT.

This chain's CDR3 is CASSYPREVRSPLHF. The CDR3 nucleotides read TGTGCCAGCAGTTACCCTAGGGAGGTAAGATCACCCCTCCACTTT. The chain joins TRBV27 to TRBJ1-6; no reliable D call. The germline V gene encodes CDR1 MNHEY and CDR2 SMNVEV (reference sequence). The CDR3 length is 15 residues. V lost 4 bases and J lost 10, with 17 bases in between.

V usage is TRBV6-1 and J usage is TRBJ1-1; 9 bases align to TRBD1. The V and J ends lost 3 bases and 1 base, in that order; junction bases with no gene match: 6. The CDR3 totals 16 residues. The V gene's germline CDR1 is MNHNS and CDR2 SASEGT. The CDR3 region is CASSDPSGQGNTEAFF. For the CDR3, the DNA is TGTGCCAGCAGTGATCCATCGGGACAGGGGAACACTGAAGCTTTCTTT.